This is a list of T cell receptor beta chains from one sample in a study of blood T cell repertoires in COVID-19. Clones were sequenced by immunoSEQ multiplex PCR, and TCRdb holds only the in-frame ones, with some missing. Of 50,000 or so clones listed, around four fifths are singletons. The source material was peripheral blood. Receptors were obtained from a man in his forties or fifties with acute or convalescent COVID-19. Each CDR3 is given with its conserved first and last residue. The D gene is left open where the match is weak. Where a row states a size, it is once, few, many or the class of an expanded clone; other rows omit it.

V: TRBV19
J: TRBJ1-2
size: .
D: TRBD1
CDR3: CASSIGTGRYGYTF
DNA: TGTGCCAGTAGTATAGGGACAGGGCGGTATGGCTACACCTTC

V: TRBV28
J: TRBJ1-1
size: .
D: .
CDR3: CASSFHGGAPSAFF
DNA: TGTGCCAGCAGTTTCCATGGGGGGGCCCCCAGCGCTTTCTTT

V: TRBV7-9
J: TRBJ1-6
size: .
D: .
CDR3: CASSLSVRSSPLHF
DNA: TGTGCCAGCAGCTTATCTGTAAGGAGTTCACCCCTCCACTTT

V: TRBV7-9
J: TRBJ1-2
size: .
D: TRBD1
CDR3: CASSLALTGNYGYTF
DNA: TGTGCCAGCAGCTTAGCCCTGACAGGGAACTATGGCTACACCTTC

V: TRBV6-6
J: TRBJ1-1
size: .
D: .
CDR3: CASIDSDSNTEAFF
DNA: TGTGCCAGCATTGACTCGGACAGCAACACTGAAGCTTTCTTT

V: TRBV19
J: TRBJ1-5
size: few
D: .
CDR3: CASSRGVEPQHF
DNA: TGTGCCAGTAGTAGGGGGGTGGAGCCCCAGCATTTT

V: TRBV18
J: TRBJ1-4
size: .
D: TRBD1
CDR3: CASSAGQAAATNEKLFF
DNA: TGTGCCAGCTCAGCAGGACAGGCGGCGGCAACTAATGAAAAACTGTTTTTT

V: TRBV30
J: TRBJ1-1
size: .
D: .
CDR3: CAWSGNRARQAFF
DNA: TGTGCCTGGAGCGGAAACAGGGCCCGGCAGGCTTTCTTT

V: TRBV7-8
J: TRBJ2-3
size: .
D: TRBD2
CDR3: CASSLIPAGGLSPTQYF
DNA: TGTGCCAGCAGCTTAATACCAGCGGGGGGGTTGAGCCCAACGCAGTATTTT

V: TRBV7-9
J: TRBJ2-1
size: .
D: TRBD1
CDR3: CASSRTGAGGEQFF
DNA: TGTGCCAGCAGCCGTACAGGGGCAGGTGGTGAGCAGTTCTTC

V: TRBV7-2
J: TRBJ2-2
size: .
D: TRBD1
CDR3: CASSQDRGRGTGELFF
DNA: TGTGCCAGCAGTCAGGACAGGGGGCGCGGTACCGGGGAGCTGTTTTTT

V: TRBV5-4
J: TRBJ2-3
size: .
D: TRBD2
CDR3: CASSLRLLAGGGADTQYF
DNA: TGTGCCAGCAGCTTGCGTCTCCTAGCGGGGGGGGGAGCAGATACGCAGTATTTT

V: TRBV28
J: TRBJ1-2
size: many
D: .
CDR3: CASRPRRREGYTF
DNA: TGTGCCAGCAGGCCTCGAAGGAGGGAGGGCTACACCTTC

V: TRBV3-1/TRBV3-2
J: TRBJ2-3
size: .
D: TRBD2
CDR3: CASSQLGGGTDTQYF
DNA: TGTGCCAGCAGCCAACTGGGGGGGGGCACAGATACGCAGTATTTT

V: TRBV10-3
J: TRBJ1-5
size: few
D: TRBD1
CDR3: CAISESTGKDSQPQHF
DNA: TGTGCCATCAGTGAGTCGACAGGGAAAGATAGTCAGCCCCAGCATTTT

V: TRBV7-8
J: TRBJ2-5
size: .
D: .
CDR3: CASSFGETQYF
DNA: TGTGCCAGCAGCTTCGGGGAGACCCAGTACTTC

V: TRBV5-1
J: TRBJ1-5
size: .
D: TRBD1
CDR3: CASSPQGGWDQPQHF
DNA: TGCGCCAGCAGCCCACAGGGGGGATGGGATCAGCCCCAGCATTTT

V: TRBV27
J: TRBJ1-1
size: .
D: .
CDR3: CASSKRGYTEAFF
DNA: TGTGCCAGCAGCAAAAGGGGGTACACTGAAGCTTTCTTT

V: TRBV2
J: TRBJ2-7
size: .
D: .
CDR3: CASKQGSYEQYF
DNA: TGTGCCAGCAAACAGGGTTCCTACGAGCAGTACTTC

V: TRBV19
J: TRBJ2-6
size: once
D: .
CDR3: CASSLDGIGGANVLTF
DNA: TGTGCCAGTAGTCTAGACGGGATTGGGGGGGCCAACGTCCTGACTTTC

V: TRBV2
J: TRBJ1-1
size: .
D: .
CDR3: CASSQTHENTEAFF
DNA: TGTGCCAGCAGTCAGACACATGAGAACACTGAAGCTTTCTTT

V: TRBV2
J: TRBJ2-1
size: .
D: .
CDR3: CASNVVQGPNEQFF
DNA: TGTGCCAGCAATGTAGTTCAGGGGCCAAATGAGCAGTTCTTC

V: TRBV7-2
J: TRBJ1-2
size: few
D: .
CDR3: CASSLGGRGGYTF
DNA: TGTGCCAGCAGCTTAGGTGGGAGGGGTGGCTACACCTTC

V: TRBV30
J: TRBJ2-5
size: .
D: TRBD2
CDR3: CAWSRSSGGAWETQYF
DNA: TGTGCCTGGAGTCGTTCCAGCGGGGGGGCCTGGGAGACCCAGTACTTC

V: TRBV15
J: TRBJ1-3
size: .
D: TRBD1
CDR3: CATSKWDRASGNTIYF
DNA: TGTGCCACCTCCAAATGGGACAGGGCCTCTGGAAACACCATATATTTT

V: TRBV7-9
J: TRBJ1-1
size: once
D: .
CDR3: CASSSQGQSNTEAFF
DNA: TGTGCCAGCAGCAGCCAAGGACAGTCGAACACTGAAGCTTTCTTT